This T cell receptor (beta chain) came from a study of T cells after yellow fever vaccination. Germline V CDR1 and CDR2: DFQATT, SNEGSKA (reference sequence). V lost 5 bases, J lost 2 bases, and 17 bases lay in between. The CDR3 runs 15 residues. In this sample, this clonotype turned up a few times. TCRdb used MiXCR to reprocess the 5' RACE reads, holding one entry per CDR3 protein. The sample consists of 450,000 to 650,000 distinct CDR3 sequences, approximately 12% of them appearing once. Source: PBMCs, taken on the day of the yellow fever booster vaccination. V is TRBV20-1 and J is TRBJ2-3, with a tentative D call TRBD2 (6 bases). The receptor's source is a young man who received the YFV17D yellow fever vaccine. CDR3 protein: CSAEIAARNTDTQYF. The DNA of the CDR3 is TGCAGTGCTGAAATAGCGGCCCGGAACACAGATACGCAGTATTTT.